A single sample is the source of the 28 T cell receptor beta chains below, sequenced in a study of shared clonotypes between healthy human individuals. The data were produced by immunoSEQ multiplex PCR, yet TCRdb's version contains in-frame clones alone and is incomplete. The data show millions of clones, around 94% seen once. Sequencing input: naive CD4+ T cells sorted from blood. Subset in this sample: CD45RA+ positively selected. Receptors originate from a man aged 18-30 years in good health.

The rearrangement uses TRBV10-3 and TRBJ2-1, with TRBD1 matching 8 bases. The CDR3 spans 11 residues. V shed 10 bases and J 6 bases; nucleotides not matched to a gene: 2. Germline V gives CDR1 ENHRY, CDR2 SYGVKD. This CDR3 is CATDRGNEQFF. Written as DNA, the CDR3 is TGTGCCACAGACAGGGGCAATGAGCAGTTCTTC.

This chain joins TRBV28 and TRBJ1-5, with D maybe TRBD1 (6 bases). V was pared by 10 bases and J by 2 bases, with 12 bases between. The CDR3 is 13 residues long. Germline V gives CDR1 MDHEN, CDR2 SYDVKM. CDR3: CAIKNRGNQPQHF. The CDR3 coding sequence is TGTGCCATCAAGAACAGGGGCAATCAGCCCCAGCATTTT.

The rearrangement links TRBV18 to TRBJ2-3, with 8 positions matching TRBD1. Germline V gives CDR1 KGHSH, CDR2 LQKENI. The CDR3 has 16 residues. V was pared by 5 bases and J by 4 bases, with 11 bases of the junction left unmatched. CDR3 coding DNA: TGTGCCAGCTCAACATCCCCGGCAGGGGGCGCAGATACGCAGTATTTT. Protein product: CASSTSPAGGADTQYF.

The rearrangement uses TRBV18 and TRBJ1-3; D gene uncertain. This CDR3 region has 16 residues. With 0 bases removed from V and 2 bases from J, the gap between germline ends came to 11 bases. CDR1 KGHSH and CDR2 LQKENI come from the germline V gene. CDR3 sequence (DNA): TGTGCCAGCTCACCACCACAGCTGAAAACTGGAAACACCATATATTTT. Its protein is CASSPPQLKTGNTIYF.

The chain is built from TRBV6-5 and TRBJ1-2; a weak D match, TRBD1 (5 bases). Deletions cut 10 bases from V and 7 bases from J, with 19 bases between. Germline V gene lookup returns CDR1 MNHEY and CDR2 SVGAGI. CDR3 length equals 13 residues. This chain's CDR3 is CATVGQVNFGYTF. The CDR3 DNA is TGTGCCACCGTTGGACAAGTCAATTTTGGCTACACCTTC.

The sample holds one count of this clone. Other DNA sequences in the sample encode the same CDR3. This chain's CDR3 is CASSSGQAPYGYTF. CDR3 nucleotide sequence: TGCGCCAGCAGCTCGGGACAGGCCCCCTATGGCTACACCTTC. The chain carries TRBV5-1 and TRBJ1-2, with 8 bases aligning to TRBD1. Looked up from germline, CDR1 is SGHRS and CDR2 is YFSETQ. Trimming took 3 bases from V and 4 from J; bases not matched to a gene: 5. The length of the CDR3 is 14 residues.

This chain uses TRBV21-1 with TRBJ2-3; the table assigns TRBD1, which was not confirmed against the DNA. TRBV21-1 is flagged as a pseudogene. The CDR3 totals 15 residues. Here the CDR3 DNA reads TGTGCCAGCAGTTCAGGACAGAGCGACACAGATACGCAGTATTTT. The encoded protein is CASSSGQSDTDTQYF.

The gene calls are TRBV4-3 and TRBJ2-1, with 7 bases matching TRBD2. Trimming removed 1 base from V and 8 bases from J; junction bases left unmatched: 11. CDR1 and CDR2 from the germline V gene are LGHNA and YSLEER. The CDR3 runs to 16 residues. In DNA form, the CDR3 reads TGCGCCAGCAGCCAAGCTAGCGGTGGTGGGTTAGATGAGCAGTTCTTC. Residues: CASSQASGGGLDEQFF.

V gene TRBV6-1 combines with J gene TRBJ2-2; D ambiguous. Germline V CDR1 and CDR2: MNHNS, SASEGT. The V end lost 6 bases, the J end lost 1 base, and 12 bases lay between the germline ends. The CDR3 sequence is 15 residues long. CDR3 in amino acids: CASSRSAVNTGELFF. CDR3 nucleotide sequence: TGTGCCAGCAGCAGATCTGCCGTGAACACCGGGGAGCTGTTTTTT.

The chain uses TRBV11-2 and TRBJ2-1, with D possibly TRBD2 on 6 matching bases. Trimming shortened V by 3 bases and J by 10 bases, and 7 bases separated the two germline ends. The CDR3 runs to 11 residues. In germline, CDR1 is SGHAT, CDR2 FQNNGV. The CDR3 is CASSFSGEQFF. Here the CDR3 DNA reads TGTGCCAGCAGCTTCAGCGGGGAGCAGTTCTTC.

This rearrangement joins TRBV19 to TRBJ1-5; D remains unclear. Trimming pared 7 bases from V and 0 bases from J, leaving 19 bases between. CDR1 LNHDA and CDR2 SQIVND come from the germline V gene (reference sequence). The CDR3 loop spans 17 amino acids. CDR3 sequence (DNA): TGTGCCAGTACCTACATAGGACGGCTGTATAGCAATCAGCCCCAGCATTTT. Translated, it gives CASTYIGRLYSNQPQHF.

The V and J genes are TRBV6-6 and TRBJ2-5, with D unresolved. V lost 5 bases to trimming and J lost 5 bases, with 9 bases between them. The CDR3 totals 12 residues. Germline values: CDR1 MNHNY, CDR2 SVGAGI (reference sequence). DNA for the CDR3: TGTGCCAGCAGTCCGGAGCCCGAGACCCAGTACTTC. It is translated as CASSPEPETQYF.

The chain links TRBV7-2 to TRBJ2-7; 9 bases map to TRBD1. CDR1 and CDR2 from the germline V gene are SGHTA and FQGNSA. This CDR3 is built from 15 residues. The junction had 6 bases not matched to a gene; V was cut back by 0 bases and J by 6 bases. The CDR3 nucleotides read TGTGCCAGCAGCTTAGCGGGGACAGGGAAGCTCGAGCAGTACTTC. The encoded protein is CASSLAGTGKLEQYF.

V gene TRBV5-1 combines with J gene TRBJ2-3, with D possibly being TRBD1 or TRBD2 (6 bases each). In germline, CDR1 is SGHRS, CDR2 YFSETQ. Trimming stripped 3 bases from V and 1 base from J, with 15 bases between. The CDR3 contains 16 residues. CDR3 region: CASSWGAAEGTDTQYF. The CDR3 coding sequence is TGCGCCAGCAGCTGGGGGGCTGCAGAAGGCACAGATACGCAGTATTTT.

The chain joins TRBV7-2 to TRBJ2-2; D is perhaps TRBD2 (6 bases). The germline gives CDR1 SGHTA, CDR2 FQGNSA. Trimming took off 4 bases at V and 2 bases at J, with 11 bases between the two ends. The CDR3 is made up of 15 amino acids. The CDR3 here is CASSSGLPNTGELFF. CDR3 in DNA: TGTGCCAGCAGCTCGGGACTTCCCAACACCGGGGAGCTGTTTTTT.

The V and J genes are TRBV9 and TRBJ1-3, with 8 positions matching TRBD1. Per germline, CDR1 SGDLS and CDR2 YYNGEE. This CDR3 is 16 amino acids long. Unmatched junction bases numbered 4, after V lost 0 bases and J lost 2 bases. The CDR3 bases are TGTGCCAGCAGCGTAGATGACAGGGGACCTGGAAACACCATATATTTT. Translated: CASSVDDRGPGNTIYF. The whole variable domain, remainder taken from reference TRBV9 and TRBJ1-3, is DSGVTQTPKHLITATGQRVTLRCSPRSGDLSVYWYQQSLDQGLQFLIQYYNGEERAKGNILERFSAQQFPDLHSELNLSSLELGDSALYFCASSVDDRGPGNTIYFGEGSWLTVV.

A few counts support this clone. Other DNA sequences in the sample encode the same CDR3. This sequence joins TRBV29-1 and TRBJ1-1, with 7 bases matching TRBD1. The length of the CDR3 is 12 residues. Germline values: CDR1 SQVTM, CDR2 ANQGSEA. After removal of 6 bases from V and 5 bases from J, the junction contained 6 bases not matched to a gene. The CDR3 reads CSVSTGNTEAFF. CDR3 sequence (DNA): TGCAGCGTCTCGACAGGGAATACTGAAGCTTTCTTT.

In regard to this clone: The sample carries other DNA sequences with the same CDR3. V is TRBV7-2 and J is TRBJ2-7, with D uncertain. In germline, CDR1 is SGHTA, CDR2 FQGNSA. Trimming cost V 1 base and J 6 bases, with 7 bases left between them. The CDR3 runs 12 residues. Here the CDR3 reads CASSLGRGEQYF. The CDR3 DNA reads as TGTGCCAGCAGCTTAGGACGTGGCGAGCAGTACTTC.

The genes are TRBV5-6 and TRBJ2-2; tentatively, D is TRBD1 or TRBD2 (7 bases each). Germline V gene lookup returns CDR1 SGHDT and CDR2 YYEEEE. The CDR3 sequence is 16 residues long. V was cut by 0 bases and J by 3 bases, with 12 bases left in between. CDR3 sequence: CASSLARGGHTGELFF. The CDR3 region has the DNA TGTGCCAGCAGCTTGGCCAGGGGGGGTCACACCGGGGAGCTGTTTTTT. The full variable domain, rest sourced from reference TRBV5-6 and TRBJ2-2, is DAGVTQSPTHLIKTRGQQVTLRCSPKSGHDTVSWYQQALGQGPQFIFQYYEEEERQRGNFPDRFSGHQFPNYSSELNVNALLLGDSALYLCASSLARGGHTGELFFGEGSRLTVL.

The CDR3 region is CASSLMPSGGADTGELFF. The CDR3 DNA is TGTGCCAGCAGCTTAATGCCTAGCGGGGGAGCGGACACCGGGGAGCTGTTTTTT. J is TRBJ2-2 and V is TRBV7-3, with TRBD2 identical over 10 bases. Germline-derived CDR1 and CDR2 are SGHTA and FQGTGA. J lost 3 bases, V lost 1 base, and 8 bases had no gene match. The CDR3 consists of 18 residues.

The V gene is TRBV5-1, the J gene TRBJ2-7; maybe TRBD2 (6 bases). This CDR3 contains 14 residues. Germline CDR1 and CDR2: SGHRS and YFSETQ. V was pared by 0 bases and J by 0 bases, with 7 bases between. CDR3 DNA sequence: TGCGCCAGCAGCTTGGGGACTATCTCCTACGAGCAGTACTTC. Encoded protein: CASSLGTISYEQYF.

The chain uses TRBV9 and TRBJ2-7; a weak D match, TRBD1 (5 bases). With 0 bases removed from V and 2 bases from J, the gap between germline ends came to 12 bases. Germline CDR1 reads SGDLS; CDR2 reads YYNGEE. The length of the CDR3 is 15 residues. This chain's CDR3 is CASSVGEGATYEQYF. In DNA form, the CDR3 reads TGTGCCAGCAGCGTAGGGGAAGGGGCCACCTACGAGCAGTACTTC.

CDR3 nucleotide sequence: TGTGCCAGCAGCCCGCAGACAGGGGGCGGCACTGAAGCTTTCTTT. Its protein product is CASSPQTGGGTEAFF. The chain links TRBV9 to TRBJ1-1; 10 nucleotides line up with TRBD1. The CDR3 spans 15 residues. Per germline, CDR1 SGDLS and CDR2 YYNGEE. Germline trimming cut 4 bases from V and 4 bases from J; bases unmatched to any gene: 7. The full variable domain, completed using reference TRBV9 and TRBJ1-1, is DSGVTQTPKHLITATGQRVTLRCSPRSGDLSVYWYQQSLDQGLQFLIQYYNGEERAKGNILERFSAQQFPDLHSELNLSSLELGDSALYFCASSPQTGGGTEAFFGQGTRLTVV.

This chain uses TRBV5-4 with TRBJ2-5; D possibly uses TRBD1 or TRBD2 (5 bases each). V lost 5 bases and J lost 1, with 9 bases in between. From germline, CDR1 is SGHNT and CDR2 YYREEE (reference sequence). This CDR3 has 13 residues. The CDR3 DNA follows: TGTGCCAGCAGAGCCGGGACCCAAGAGACCCAGTACTTC. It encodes CASRAGTQETQYF.

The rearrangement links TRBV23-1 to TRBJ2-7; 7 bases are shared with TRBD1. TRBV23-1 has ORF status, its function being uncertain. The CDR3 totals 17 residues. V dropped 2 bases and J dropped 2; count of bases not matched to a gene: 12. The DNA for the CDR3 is TGCGCCAGCAGTCAACCATCTCCTGAGGACAGGACCTACGAGCAGTACTTC. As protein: CASSQPSPEDRTYEQYF.

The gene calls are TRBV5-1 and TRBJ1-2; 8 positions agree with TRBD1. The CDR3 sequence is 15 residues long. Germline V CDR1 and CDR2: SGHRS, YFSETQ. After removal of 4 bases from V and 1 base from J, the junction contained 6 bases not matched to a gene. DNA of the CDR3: TGCGCCAGCAGCCTGATACAGGGGGATAACTATGGCTACACCTTC. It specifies CASSLIQGDNYGYTF.

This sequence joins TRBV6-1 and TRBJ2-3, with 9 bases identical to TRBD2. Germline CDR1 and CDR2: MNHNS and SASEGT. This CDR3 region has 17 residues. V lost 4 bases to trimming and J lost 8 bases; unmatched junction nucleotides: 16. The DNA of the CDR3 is TGTGCCAGCAGTGTGCGGGATGGGCGGGGGGGCCTTGTTACGCAGTATTTT. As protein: CASSVRDGRGGLVTQYF.

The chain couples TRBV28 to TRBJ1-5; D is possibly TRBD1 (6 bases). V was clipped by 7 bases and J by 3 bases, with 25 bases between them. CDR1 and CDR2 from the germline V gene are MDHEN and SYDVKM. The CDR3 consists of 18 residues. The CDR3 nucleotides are TGTGCCAGCAACCCCACGAAAGGGACAACGACATCCAATCAGCCCCAGCATTTT. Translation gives CASNPTKGTTTSNQPQHF.